This TCR beta chain came from a study of T cell changes during pregnancy in multiple sclerosis. Germline lookup yields CDR1 LNHDA and CDR2 SQIVND (reference sequence). The CDR3 is 14 amino acids. The trim removed 6 bases at V and 5 bases at J, leaving 8 bases unmatched. Generated by immunoSEQ multiplex PCR, the TCRdb table keeps only in-frame clones and is missing some. The top ten hold roughly 3% of the sample, which has about 45,000 clones, 85% to 95% seen once. Sequencing was performed on CD8+ T cells from peripheral blood mononuclear cells, taken in the second trimester of pregnancy. The V gene is TRBV19, the J gene TRBJ1-2, with TRBD1 identical over 8 bases. This sequence originates from a female donor with multiple sclerosis, enrolled in a pregnancy study. CDR3 sequence: CASSAAGGPYGYTF. The CDR3 DNA reads TGTGCCAGTAGCGCCGCAGGGGGCCCATATGGCTACACCTTC.